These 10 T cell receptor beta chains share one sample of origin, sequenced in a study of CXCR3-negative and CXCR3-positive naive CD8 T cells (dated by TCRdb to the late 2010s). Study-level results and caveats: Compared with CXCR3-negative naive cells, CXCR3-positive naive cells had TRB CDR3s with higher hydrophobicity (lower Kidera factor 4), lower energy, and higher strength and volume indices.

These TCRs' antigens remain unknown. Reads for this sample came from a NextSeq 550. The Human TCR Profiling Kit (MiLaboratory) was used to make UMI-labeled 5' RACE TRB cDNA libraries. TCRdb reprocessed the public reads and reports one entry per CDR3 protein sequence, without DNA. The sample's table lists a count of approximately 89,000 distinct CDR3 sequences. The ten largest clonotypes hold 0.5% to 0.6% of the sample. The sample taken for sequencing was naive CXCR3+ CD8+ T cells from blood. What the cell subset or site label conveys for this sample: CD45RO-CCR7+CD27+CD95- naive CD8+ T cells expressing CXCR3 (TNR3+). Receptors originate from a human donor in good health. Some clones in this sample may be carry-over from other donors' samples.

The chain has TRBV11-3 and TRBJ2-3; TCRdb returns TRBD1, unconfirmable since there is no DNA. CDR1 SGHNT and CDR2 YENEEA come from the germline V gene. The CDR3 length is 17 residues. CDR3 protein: CASSLERGRGRQDTQYF.

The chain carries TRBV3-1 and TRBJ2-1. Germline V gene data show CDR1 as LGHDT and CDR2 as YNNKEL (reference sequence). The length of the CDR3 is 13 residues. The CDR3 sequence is CASSQVFGLEQFF.

CDR3 loop: CASSVLIPPKEQGPHTDTQYF. The rearrangement joins TRBV9 to TRBJ2-3; TCRdb gives TRBD2 as the D gene, but with no DNA this cannot be confirmed. CDR3 length equals 21 residues. The germline V gene has CDR1 SGDLS and CDR2 YYNGEE. The full variable domain, with the rest looked up from reference TRBV9 and TRBJ2-3, is DSGVTQTPKHLITATGQRVTLRCSPRSGDLSVYWYQQSLDQGLQFLIQYYNGEERAKGNILERFSAQQFPDLHSELNLSSLELGDSALYFCASSVLIPPKEQGPHTDTQYFGPGTRLTVL.

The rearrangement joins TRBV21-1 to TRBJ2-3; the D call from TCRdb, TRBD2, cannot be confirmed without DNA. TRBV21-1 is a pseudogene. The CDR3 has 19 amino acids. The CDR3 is CASSKIAGKSHSNTDTQYF.

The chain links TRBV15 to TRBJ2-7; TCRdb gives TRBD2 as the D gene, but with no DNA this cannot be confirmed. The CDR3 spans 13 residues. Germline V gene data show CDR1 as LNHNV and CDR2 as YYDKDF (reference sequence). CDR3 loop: CATSGGPHNEQYF.

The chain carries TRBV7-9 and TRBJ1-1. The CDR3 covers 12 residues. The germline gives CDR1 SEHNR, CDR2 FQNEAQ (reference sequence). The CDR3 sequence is CASKMAYTEAFF. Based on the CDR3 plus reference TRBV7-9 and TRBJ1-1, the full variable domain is DTGVSQNPRHKITKRGQNVTFRCDPISEHNRLYWYRQTLGQGPEFLTYFQNEAQLEKSRLLSDRFSAERPKGSFSTLEIQRTEQGDSAMYLCASKMAYTEAFFGQGTRLTVV.

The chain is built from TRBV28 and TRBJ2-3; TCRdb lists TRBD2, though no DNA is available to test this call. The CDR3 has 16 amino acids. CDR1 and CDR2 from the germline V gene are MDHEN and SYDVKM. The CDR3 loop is CASSLGLAEITDTQYF.

The CDR3 loop reads CASSSTPSSYEQYF. V gene TRBV27 combines with J gene TRBJ2-7. The V gene's germline CDR1 is MNHEY and CDR2 SMNVEV (reference sequence). This CDR3 is built from 14 residues.

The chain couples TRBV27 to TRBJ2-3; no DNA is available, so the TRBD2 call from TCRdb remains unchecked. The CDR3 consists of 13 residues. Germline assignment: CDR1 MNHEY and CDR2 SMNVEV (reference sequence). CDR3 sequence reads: CASSTLPPDTQYF.

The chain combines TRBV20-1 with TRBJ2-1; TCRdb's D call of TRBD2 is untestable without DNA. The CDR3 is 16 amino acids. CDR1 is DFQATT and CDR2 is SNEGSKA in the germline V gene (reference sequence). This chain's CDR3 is CSARDQEGYSYNEQFF.